These T cell receptor beta chains were read from a single sample in a study of naive and memory T cell subsets. TCRdb re-called the UMI-ligation and nested PCR reads through MiXCR, storing one row per CDR3 protein. This table holds about 22,000 distinct CDR3 sequences, around 8.8% found once. What was sequenced was central memory CD8+ T cells from blood. Source of these receptors: a human donor in good health. Each CDR3 is given without its conserved first and last residue.

TRBV27	TRBJ2-1	ASSLAGEQF
TRBV9	TRBJ1-1	ASSVEGGTNEAF
TRBV9	TRBJ1-2	ASSVTKTPLQGYT
TRBV15	TRBJ2-7	ATSSGTGVYEQY
TRBV30	TRBJ2-1	AWSYGGGLNEQF
TRBV12-3/TRBV12-4	TRBJ2-7	ASSSALWDYEQY
TRBV2	TRBJ2-1	ASRDSHNEQF
TRBV28	TRBJ2-3	ASRLPSTDTQY
TRBV12-3/TRBV12-4	TRBJ1-3	ASPRGESIY
TRBV7-2	TRBJ2-4	ASSLEGLASGRRDRAVQY
TRBV4-2	TRBJ1-4	ASSLGQGYEKLF
TRBV10-3	TRBJ2-1	AISESTAGDYNEQF
TRBV12-3/TRBV12-4	TRBJ2-6	ASSPGANVLT
TRBV21-1	TRBJ1-5	ASSKFGCQPQH
TRBV20-1	TRBJ2-1	SARGLGDYNEQF
TRBV11-1	TRBJ2-7	ASSPGHLIEQY
TRBV5-4	TRBJ2-2	ASSPGWGNTGELF
TRBV11-2	TRBJ2-1	ASSAQLAGGLDNEQF
TRBV10-2	TRBJ2-1	ASSSNRGGNEQF
TRBV7-6	TRBJ1-6	ASSLAAATAPLH
TRBV11-2	TRBJ2-3	ASSLGVSGTDTQY
TRBV9	TRBJ2-7	ASSVAAGEFYEQY
TRBV6-4	TRBJ2-2	ASSGETTGELF
TRBV27	TRBJ1-2	ASKPTGLYGYT
TRBV4-3	TRBJ1-5	ASSQEQGQGYQPQH
TRBV6-5	TRBJ2-7	ASSPLAPTYEQY
TRBV29-1	TRBJ2-7	SVGSPDRHSYEQY
TRBV5-4	TRBJ2-3	ASSLVPDNTDTQY
TRBV20-1	TRBJ2-1	SALPLAGEFDEQF
TRBV20-1	TRBJ1-5	SARDLRGNQPQH
TRBV6-5	TRBJ2-2	ASTPYPNTGELF
TRBV6-4	TRBJ2-1	ASSLTLADEQF
TRBV27	TRBJ2-2	ASSSGDTTGELF
TRBV20-1	TRBJ2-7	SARDAGGPVSSYEQY
TRBV28	TRBJ1-3	ASSYRDREGNTIY
TRBV2	TRBJ1-1	ASSSGLNTEAF
TRBV9	TRBJ2-3	ASSVVTGSTDTQY
TRBV15	TRBJ2-1	ATSLAGSYNEQF
TRBV11-2	TRBJ2-7	ASRQGLAGDLGNEQY
TRBV7-9	TRBJ2-3	ASSLAASAWGDTQY
TRBV6-1	TRBJ2-3	ASSEVAGSTDTQY
TRBV29-1	TRBJ2-7	SVASGSEVSEQY
TRBV25-1	TRBJ2-1	ASSGVKNEQF
TRBV4-1	TRBJ1-5	ASSPRQINQPQH
TRBV19	TRBJ2-2	ASSILTQDGVTGELF
TRBV5-1	TRBJ2-2	ASSLGTRGELF